This entry describes one T cell receptor (beta chain). Time point described: blood at routine non-recurrence follow-up after resection. Tumor, nontumor lung or frozen PBMC supplied whole RNA that was sequenced unsorted. Single TCR cDNA molecules each had their own unique molecular identifier. One entry per CDR3 protein, called by TCRdb with MiXCR from the 5' RACE reads. The sample carries around 27,000 distinct CDR3 sequences, roughly 6% recorded once. The sample is drawn from a study of spatial heterogeneity in lung cancer. Study in general: A total of approximately 75 untreated early-stage non-small cell lung cancer patients served as donors. When available, follow-up PBMC samples taken a median of roughly two years after resection were sequenced.

The V end was cut by 2 bases, the J end by 1 base, with 7 bases between. Germline CDR1 reads SGHDT; CDR2 reads YYEEEE. This CDR3 region has 15 residues. V is TRBV5-6 and J is TRBJ2-6; D uncertain. The TCR was taken from a male donor with early-stage non-small cell lung cancer. Sample: PBMCs, taken at follow-up. This CDR3 reads CASSLRQSGANVLTF. The CDR3 DNA reads as TGTGCCAGCAGCTTAAGGCAATCTGGGGCCAACGTCCTGACTTTC.